This T cell receptor (beta chain) was sequenced for a study of blood T cell repertoires in COVID-19. Those enrolled, adults aged roughly 18 to 90 years, came from under 25 US areas. Participants' reported clinical history set cohort assignment. V was pared by 6 bases and J by 1 base, with 10 bases between. The CDR3 totals 13 residues. Clones were sequenced by immunoSEQ multiplex PCR, and TCRdb holds only the in-frame ones, with some missing. The sample gives about 240,000 clones, approximately 86% of which show up once; 3.3% is in the top ten. Sequencing was carried out using PBMCs or T cells enriched from blood (not recorded which). The V call is TRBV12-3 or TRBV12-4, the J call TRBJ2-7, with a possible D match to TRBD1 (6 bases). The sequence derives from a middle-aged woman with acute COVID-19. CDR3 amino acids: CASRSTGSYEQYF. CDR3 in DNA: TGTGCCAGCAGATCTACAGGGTCCTACGAGCAGTACTTC.